This is a list of T cell receptor beta chains from one sample in a study of blood T cell repertoires in COVID-19. Produced via immunoSEQ multiplex PCR; TCRdb's table is partial and in-frame only. The table has under 250,000 clones, approximately 85% seen once. Sequencing input: peripheral blood. The receptors were gathered from a man aged 45 to 65 with COVID-19, enrolled during active disease. The CDR3 runs from the conserved cysteine through the conserved F or W. Fields, in order: CDR3 DNA, CDR3 protein, clone size, V gene, D gene, J gene. The D gene is left open where the match is weak. Clone size is shown for a subset of rows, as once, few, many or a class of expanded clone.

CDR3nt: TGTGCCAGCAGCTCACCTGGAGGGGTCGACACAGATACGCAGTATTTT; CDR3aa: CASSSPGGVDTDTQYF; abundance: many; v_gene: TRBV9; d_gene: -; j_gene: TRBJ2-3
CDR3nt: TGTGCCTGGAGTAAGCCAGGGGGATCCTACGAGCAGTACTTC; CDR3aa: CAWSKPGGSYEQYF; abundance: -; v_gene: TRBV30; d_gene: TRBD1; j_gene: TRBJ2-7
CDR3nt: TGTGCCAGCAGCCGTACTAGCGGGGGCCCCACAGATACGCAGTATTTT; CDR3aa: CASSRTSGGPTDTQYF; abundance: -; v_gene: TRBV7-3; d_gene: TRBD2; j_gene: TRBJ2-3
CDR3nt: TGTGCCAGTACCTCCGGGACAGGGGTTCTTGGGGCCAACGTCCTGACTTTC; CDR3aa: CASTSGTGVLGANVLTF; abundance: -; v_gene: TRBV19; d_gene: TRBD1; j_gene: TRBJ2-6
CDR3nt: TGTGCCAGCAGCGTAGCTGCCAGCGGGGGGTCGTACGAGCAGTACTTC; CDR3aa: CASSVAASGGSYEQYF; abundance: -; v_gene: TRBV9; d_gene: TRBD2; j_gene: TRBJ2-7
CDR3nt: TGTGCCAGCAGCCCCTCGGGGGTCGTGATCTATGAGCAGTTCTTC; CDR3aa: CASSPSGVVIYEQFF; abundance: few; v_gene: TRBV7-8; d_gene: -; j_gene: TRBJ2-1
CDR3nt: TGTGCCAGCAGCGTTATGGGACAGGGGGGTTCACCCCTCCACTTT; CDR3aa: CASSVMGQGGSPLHF; abundance: -; v_gene: TRBV9; d_gene: TRBD1; j_gene: TRBJ1-6
CDR3nt: TGTGCCACCAGCAATGAACGGGTGGGAGCCGGGGAGCTGTTTTTT; CDR3aa: CATSNERVGAGELFF; abundance: -; v_gene: TRBV15; d_gene: -; j_gene: TRBJ2-2
CDR3nt: TGTGCAACCGGAGACAGGAGCTCCTATAATTCACCCCTCCACTTT; CDR3aa: CATGDRSSYNSPLHF; abundance: -; v_gene: TRBV30; d_gene: -; j_gene: TRBJ1-6
CDR3nt: TGTGCCAGCAGCCAGTCACAGGGGAACACTGAAGCTTTCTTT; CDR3aa: CASSQSQGNTEAFF; abundance: -; v_gene: TRBV3-1/TRBV3-2; d_gene: -; j_gene: TRBJ1-1
CDR3nt: TGTGCCAGCAGCCAAGATTTCTTGGCGGGGGGGCGGTTTAATGAGCAGTTCTTC; CDR3aa: CASSQDFLAGGRFNEQFF; abundance: -; v_gene: TRBV4-2; d_gene: TRBD2; j_gene: TRBJ2-1
CDR3nt: TGTGCCAGCAGCTTAGCCCTAGCAGCTGAAGCTTTCTTT; CDR3aa: CASSLALAAEAFF; abundance: once; v_gene: TRBV7-2; d_gene: -; j_gene: TRBJ1-1
CDR3nt: TGTGCCAGCAGCTTTTGGGACAGGGGACGTGAAAAACTGTTTTTT; CDR3aa: CASSFWDRGREKLFF; abundance: many; v_gene: TRBV5-6; d_gene: TRBD1; j_gene: TRBJ1-4
CDR3nt: TGTGCCAGCAGCCTCCGGGACAGGGCCTATGGCTACACCTTC; CDR3aa: CASSLRDRAYGYTF; abundance: -; v_gene: TRBV6-2/TRBV6-3; d_gene: TRBD1; j_gene: TRBJ1-2
CDR3nt: TGTGCCAGCAGGACCGGGACAGTCAAATACAATGAGCAGTTCTTC; CDR3aa: CASRTGTVKYNEQFF; abundance: -; v_gene: TRBV6-5; d_gene: TRBD1; j_gene: TRBJ2-1
CDR3nt: TGTGCCAGCAGCCTTGGGACTAGCGGGGGGGCCTCCTACAATGAGCAGTTCTTC; CDR3aa: CASSLGTSGGASYNEQFF; abundance: -; v_gene: TRBV4-2; d_gene: TRBD2; j_gene: TRBJ2-1
CDR3nt: TGTGCCAGCAGCCAAGTTCAGGCCCTCTATAATTCACCCCTCCACTTT; CDR3aa: CASSQVQALYNSPLHF; abundance: -; v_gene: TRBV3-1/TRBV3-2; d_gene: -; j_gene: TRBJ1-6
CDR3nt: TGTGCCTGGAGTTGGGCAGATTATACCGGGGAGCTGTTTTTT; CDR3aa: CAWSWADYTGELFF; abundance: -; v_gene: TRBV30; d_gene: -; j_gene: TRBJ2-2
CDR3nt: TGTGCCACCAGCAGAGATGGGGGGGCGCCTCACAATGAGCAGTTCTTC; CDR3aa: CATSRDGGAPHNEQFF; abundance: -; v_gene: TRBV15; d_gene: -; j_gene: TRBJ2-1
CDR3nt: TGTGCCAGCAGCCAAACAGGGGAGTACAATGAGCAGTTCTTC; CDR3aa: CASSQTGEYNEQFF; abundance: -; v_gene: TRBV7-9; d_gene: TRBD1; j_gene: TRBJ2-1
CDR3nt: TGTGCCGGGGACCGTCAGACAGACAATGAGCAGTTCTTC; CDR3aa: CAGDRQTDNEQFF; abundance: -; v_gene: TRBV30; d_gene: -; j_gene: TRBJ2-1
CDR3nt: TGCGCCAGCAGCGCAGGGCAAGAGACCCAGTACTTC; CDR3aa: CASSAGQETQYF; abundance: -; v_gene: TRBV5-1; d_gene: -; j_gene: TRBJ2-5
CDR3nt: TGCAGCGTTGAAGTCGTGAACTATGGCTACACCTTC; CDR3aa: CSVEVVNYGYTF; abundance: -; v_gene: TRBV29-1; d_gene: -; j_gene: TRBJ1-2
CDR3nt: TGCGCCAGCCAAGACAGGGAGCAGTTCTTC; CDR3aa: CASQDREQFF; abundance: -; v_gene: TRBV10-2; d_gene: -; j_gene: TRBJ2-1
CDR3nt: TGTGCCAGCAAGTCCTCGGGTTTCTTCTACAATGAGCAGTTCTTC; CDR3aa: CASKSSGFFYNEQFF; abundance: -; v_gene: TRBV28; d_gene: -; j_gene: TRBJ2-1
CDR3nt: TGCGCCAGTTTCTTGACCGGGACAGGGGGAGAGACCCAGTACTTC; CDR3aa: CASFLTGTGGETQYF; abundance: -; v_gene: TRBV5-1; d_gene: TRBD1; j_gene: TRBJ2-5
CDR3nt: TGTGCCAGCACGGCCCTAGGAGACCAGCCCCAGCATTTT; CDR3aa: CASTALGDQPQHF; abundance: -; v_gene: TRBV2; d_gene: -; j_gene: TRBJ1-5
CDR3nt: TGTGCCAGCAGCTTGGCCAACAACTACGAGCAGTACTTC; CDR3aa: CASSLANNYEQYF; abundance: -; v_gene: TRBV5-4; d_gene: -; j_gene: TRBJ2-7
CDR3nt: TGTGCCAGCTTCCGGACAGGGGTAGAACGGGGCTACACCTTC; CDR3aa: CASFRTGVERGYTF; abundance: -; v_gene: TRBV5-4; d_gene: TRBD1; j_gene: TRBJ1-2
CDR3nt: TGTGCCACCAGCAGCCGGGACAGGGAGTACAGCGAGCAGTACTTC; CDR3aa: CATSSRDREYSEQYF; abundance: -; v_gene: TRBV15; d_gene: TRBD1; j_gene: TRBJ2-7
CDR3nt: TGTGCCAGCAGCTTCGGGGGAGACTATAATTCACCCCTCCACTTT; CDR3aa: CASSFGGDYNSPLHF; abundance: -; v_gene: TRBV7-9; d_gene: -; j_gene: TRBJ1-6
CDR3nt: TGTGCCAGCAGCGTGGGACCCGGGACTAGCGGGGGGGCCTCCGGGGAGCTGTTTTTT; CDR3aa: CASSVGPGTSGGASGELFF; abundance: -; v_gene: TRBV9; d_gene: TRBD2; j_gene: TRBJ2-2
CDR3nt: TGTGCCAGCAGCGCAACGGACAGGGGGTTTTCCAATGAAAAACTGTTTTTT; CDR3aa: CASSATDRGFSNEKLFF; abundance: -; v_gene: TRBV9; d_gene: TRBD1; j_gene: TRBJ1-4
CDR3nt: TGTGCCAGCAGTACAGGGGGCGGCTATGGCTACACCTTC; CDR3aa: CASSTGGGYGYTF; abundance: -; v_gene: TRBV6-5; d_gene: TRBD1; j_gene: TRBJ1-2
CDR3nt: TGTGCCAGCAGCACAGACCGGGGTGCAGATACGCAGTATTTT; CDR3aa: CASSTDRGADTQYF; abundance: few; v_gene: TRBV7-2; d_gene: -; j_gene: TRBJ2-3
CDR3nt: TGTGCCACCAGTGATTCCGGGATCTCTGGAAACACCATATATTTT; CDR3aa: CATSDSGISGNTIYF; abundance: -; v_gene: TRBV24-1; d_gene: -; j_gene: TRBJ1-3
CDR3nt: TGTGCCAGCAGCTCTAAAGGAGGAGGGGGGGCGGCGGGCTCCTACAATGAGCAGTTCTTC; CDR3aa: CASSSKGGGGAAGSYNEQFF; abundance: -; v_gene: TRBV7-6; d_gene: -; j_gene: TRBJ2-1
CDR3nt: TGTGCCAGCAGCCAAGGGAATAGCGGGGGAGAGACCCAGTACTTC; CDR3aa: CASSQGNSGGETQYF; abundance: -; v_gene: TRBV4-2; d_gene: TRBD2; j_gene: TRBJ2-5
CDR3nt: TGTGCCAGCAGTGACAGCGGGGGGGCAGATACGCAGTATTTT; CDR3aa: CASSDSGGADTQYF; abundance: few; v_gene: TRBV6-4; d_gene: TRBD2; j_gene: TRBJ2-3
CDR3nt: TGCGCCAGCAGCTTAGGACACTCTTACGAGCAGTACTTC; CDR3aa: CASSLGHSYEQYF; abundance: few; v_gene: TRBV5-1; d_gene: -; j_gene: TRBJ2-7
CDR3nt: TGTGCCAGCGGGGATTACAGGAATGAAAAACTGTTTTTT; CDR3aa: CASGDYRNEKLFF; abundance: -; v_gene: TRBV6-5; d_gene: -; j_gene: TRBJ1-4
CDR3nt: TGTGCCAGCAGCAAAGCGCGGGCCGGACCTGGCACCGGGGAGCTGTTTTTT; CDR3aa: CASSKARAGPGTGELFF; abundance: -; v_gene: TRBV21-1; d_gene: -; j_gene: TRBJ2-2
CDR3nt: TGTGCCAGCAGTGAAAGGAGGGCTAGCGGGTTCCCCGGGACCCAGTACTTC; CDR3aa: CASSERRASGFPGTQYF; abundance: -; v_gene: TRBV2; d_gene: TRBD2; j_gene: TRBJ2-5
CDR3nt: TGTGCCAGCAGCGACGGGACTAGCGGACCCCAAGAGACCCAGTACTTC; CDR3aa: CASSDGTSGPQETQYF; abundance: -; v_gene: TRBV2; d_gene: TRBD2; j_gene: TRBJ2-5
CDR3nt: TGCGCCAGCAGCTTAACGCGCGGGCCGCAGTTCTTC; CDR3aa: CASSLTRGPQFF; abundance: many; v_gene: TRBV4-1; d_gene: -; j_gene: TRBJ2-1
CDR3nt: TGTGCCAGCAGTTACCAGGGGGCCGGGCAGCCCCAGCATTTT; CDR3aa: CASSYQGAGQPQHF; abundance: -; v_gene: TRBV6-6; d_gene: TRBD1; j_gene: TRBJ1-5
CDR3nt: TGTGCCAGCGGGACAGGGGCGCAAAGCTCTGGAAACACCATATATTTT; CDR3aa: CASGTGAQSSGNTIYF; abundance: -; v_gene: TRBV9; d_gene: TRBD1; j_gene: TRBJ1-3
CDR3nt: TGTGCCAGCAGCCAGGGAGGTAGGCAGTACTTC; CDR3aa: CASSQGGRQYF; abundance: -; v_gene: TRBV7-9; d_gene: -; j_gene: TRBJ2-7